Listed below are T cell receptor beta chains from one sample, sequenced in a study of T cells in narcolepsy. Data came from immunoSEQ multiplex PCR; TCRdb stores just in-frame clones and leaves some out. Of 34,000 or so clones in the sample, 79% were seen once. Sequences were obtained from memory (CD45RA-) CD4+ T cells from blood. Every receptor here comes from a human donor in good health. Each CDR3 is given with its conserved first and last residue. Fields, in order: V gene, J gene, D gene, clone size, CDR3 protein, CDR3 DNA. The D gene is left open where the match is weak. The size of a clone is reported for some rows only, either as once, few or many, or as a class for expanded clones.

v_call: TRBV18; j_call: TRBJ2-2; d_call: TRBD2; clone_size: .; cdr3_aa: CASSSGLAGVGELFF; cdr3_nt: TGTGCCAGCTCTTCGGGACTAGCGGGAGTCGGGGAGCTGTTTTTT
v_call: TRBV30; j_call: TRBJ1-4; d_call: .; clone_size: .; cdr3_aa: CAWSPGVATNEKLFF; cdr3_nt: TGTGCCTGGAGTCCGGGGGTCGCAACTAATGAAAAACTGTTTTTT
v_call: TRBV27; j_call: TRBJ1-1; d_call: .; clone_size: few; cdr3_aa: CASFRGFAEAFF; cdr3_nt: TGTGCCAGCTTCAGGGGTTTCGCTGAAGCTTTCTTT
v_call: TRBV28; j_call: TRBJ1-1; d_call: .; clone_size: .; cdr3_aa: CASSLYQGWAEAFF; cdr3_nt: TGTGCCAGCAGTCTTTACCAGGGGTGGGCTGAAGCTTTCTTT
v_call: TRBV18; j_call: TRBJ1-4; d_call: .; clone_size: .; cdr3_aa: CASSREVGEKLFF; cdr3_nt: TGTGCCAGCTCACGGGAAGTGGGTGAAAAACTGTTTTTT
v_call: TRBV29-1; j_call: TRBJ2-4; d_call: .; clone_size: once; cdr3_aa: CSVEFREVYIQYF; cdr3_nt: TGCAGCGTTGAATTCAGGGAGGTCTACATTCAGTACTTC
v_call: TRBV6-1; j_call: TRBJ2-5; d_call: .; clone_size: .; cdr3_aa: CASTVGGQETQYF; cdr3_nt: TGTGCCAGCACTGTAGGGGGCCAAGAGACCCAGTACTTC
v_call: TRBV11-2; j_call: TRBJ1-3; d_call: .; clone_size: once; cdr3_aa: CASSLGGTNGNTIYF; cdr3_nt: TGTGCCAGCAGCTTAGGCGGGACGAACGGAAACACCATATATTTT
v_call: TRBV21-1; j_call: TRBJ1-5; d_call: .; clone_size: few; cdr3_aa: CASSKARAARDGPQHF; cdr3_nt: TGTGCCAGCAGCAAAGCGAGGGCCGCCCGAGATGGGCCCCAGCATTTT
v_call: TRBV5-1; j_call: TRBJ1-1; d_call: TRBD1; clone_size: .; cdr3_aa: CASSLGTGNMNTEAFF; cdr3_nt: TGCGCCAGCAGCTTGGGGACAGGGAATATGAACACTGAAGCTTTCTTT
v_call: TRBV2; j_call: TRBJ2-1; d_call: TRBD1; clone_size: few; cdr3_aa: CASSDRGPKQFF; cdr3_nt: TGTGCCAGCAGTGACAGGGGGCCGAAGCAGTTCTTC
v_call: TRBV9; j_call: TRBJ1-2; d_call: TRBD1; clone_size: .; cdr3_aa: CASSVRDSPYGYTF; cdr3_nt: TGTGCCAGCAGCGTCCGGGACAGCCCCTATGGCTACACCTTC
v_call: TRBV20-1; j_call: TRBJ1-1; d_call: .; clone_size: .; cdr3_aa: CSAITGEAFF; cdr3_nt: TGCAGTGCTATAACGGGTGAAGCTTTCTTT
v_call: TRBV6-1; j_call: TRBJ1-2; d_call: .; clone_size: .; cdr3_aa: CASSESYSSDGYTF; cdr3_nt: TGTGCCAGCAGTGAAAGTTATTCCTCGGATGGCTACACCTTC
v_call: TRBV29-1; j_call: TRBJ1-3; d_call: .; clone_size: few; cdr3_aa: CSVLVLSNTIYF; cdr3_nt: TGCAGCGTTCTGGTTTTGTCAAACACCATATATTTT
v_call: TRBV5-1; j_call: TRBJ2-2; d_call: TRBD1; clone_size: .; cdr3_aa: CASSPGGASTGELFF; cdr3_nt: TGCGCCAGCAGCCCAGGGGGCGCGAGCACCGGGGAGCTGTTTTTT
v_call: TRBV18; j_call: TRBJ1-5; d_call: .; clone_size: .; cdr3_aa: CASSPSRDQPQHF; cdr3_nt: TGTGCCAGCTCACCATCAAGGGATCAGCCCCAGCATTTT
v_call: TRBV18; j_call: TRBJ2-1; d_call: .; clone_size: once; cdr3_aa: CASSLLEDGAEQFF; cdr3_nt: TGTGCCAGCTCACTACTAGAAGATGGTGCGGAGCAGTTCTTC
v_call: TRBV15; j_call: TRBJ1-5; d_call: TRBD1; clone_size: few; cdr3_aa: CATSGATGGRIQPQHF; cdr3_nt: TGTGCCACCAGCGGGGCGACAGGGGGTCGCATTCAGCCCCAGCATTTT
v_call: TRBV2; j_call: TRBJ1-1; d_call: TRBD1; clone_size: few; cdr3_aa: CASSKGQGVLQAFF; cdr3_nt: TGTGCCAGCAGTAAGGGACAGGGGGTTTTACAAGCTTTCTTT
v_call: TRBV5-1; j_call: TRBJ1-3; d_call: .; clone_size: .; cdr3_aa: CASSPGTGGNTIYF; cdr3_nt: TGCGCCAGCAGCCCGGGTACGGGGGGAAACACCATATATTTT
v_call: TRBV6-6; j_call: TRBJ1-4; d_call: .; clone_size: .; cdr3_aa: CASSPKRNEKLFF; cdr3_nt: TGTGCCAGCAGTCCAAAGAGAAATGAAAAACTGTTTTTT
v_call: TRBV6-5; j_call: TRBJ2-7; d_call: .; clone_size: .; cdr3_aa: CASRSGSLRYEQYF; cdr3_nt: TGTGCCAGCAGGAGCGGGTCGTTACGCTACGAGCAGTACTTC
v_call: TRBV28; j_call: TRBJ1-1; d_call: .; clone_size: .; cdr3_aa: CASVGSNTEAFF; cdr3_nt: TGTGCCAGCGTAGGGAGTAACACTGAAGCTTTCTTT
v_call: TRBV6-1; j_call: TRBJ1-1; d_call: .; clone_size: .; cdr3_aa: CASSPTSRNTEAFF; cdr3_nt: TGTGCCAGCAGCCCGACCTCCAGGAACACTGAAGCTTTCTTT
v_call: TRBV7-2; j_call: TRBJ2-1; d_call: TRBD1; clone_size: .; cdr3_aa: CASSFFPKPTGPDEQFF; cdr3_nt: TGTGCCAGCAGCTTTTTCCCCAAACCGACAGGGCCGGATGAGCAGTTCTTC
v_call: TRBV30; j_call: TRBJ2-3; d_call: .; clone_size: .; cdr3_aa: CASYRAALGGTDTQYF; cdr3_nt: TGTGCCTCCTACCGGGCGGCCCTCGGAGGCACAGATACGCAGTATTTT
v_call: TRBV5-1; j_call: TRBJ1-1; d_call: .; clone_size: .; cdr3_aa: CASSHDPGSLAATEAFF; cdr3_nt: TGCGCCAGCAGCCACGACCCAGGTTCCCTGGCCGCAACTGAAGCTTTCTTT
v_call: TRBV5-8; j_call: TRBJ1-2; d_call: .; clone_size: .; cdr3_aa: CASSHKGREASGYTF; cdr3_nt: TGTGCCAGCAGCCACAAGGGCAGGGAAGCGAGTGGCTACACCTTC
v_call: TRBV6-1; j_call: TRBJ2-5; d_call: .; clone_size: few; cdr3_aa: CASSRKEGAEETQYF; cdr3_nt: TGTGCCAGCAGTCGAAAGGAGGGCGCCGAAGAGACCCAGTACTTC
v_call: TRBV10-3; j_call: TRBJ2-4; d_call: TRBD2; clone_size: .; cdr3_aa: CAISESSGRWLGDF; cdr3_nt: TGTGCCATCAGTGAGTCGAGCGGGAGGTGGTTGGGGGACTTC
v_call: TRBV6-6; j_call: TRBJ2-6; d_call: .; clone_size: .; cdr3_aa: CASRLDLTGANVLTF; cdr3_nt: TGTGCCAGCAGACTGGACCTCACTGGGGCCAACGTCCTGACTTTC
v_call: TRBV7-2; j_call: TRBJ2-3; d_call: TRBD2; clone_size: .; cdr3_aa: CASSSGLAGDQDTQYF; cdr3_nt: TGTGCCAGCAGCTCTGGACTAGCGGGAGACCAAGATACGCAGTATTTT
v_call: TRBV5-1; j_call: TRBJ2-7; d_call: TRBD2; clone_size: .; cdr3_aa: CASSDSGSAYEQYF; cdr3_nt: TGCGCCAGCAGCGACAGCGGGAGTGCCTACGAGCAGTACTTC
v_call: TRBV6-1; j_call: TRBJ2-1; d_call: TRBD2; clone_size: .; cdr3_aa: CASSITSGGYNEQFF; cdr3_nt: TGTGCCAGCAGTATAACTAGCGGGGGGTACAATGAGCAGTTCTTC
v_call: TRBV19; j_call: TRBJ2-3; d_call: TRBD1; clone_size: few; cdr3_aa: CASSIAGQGMDTQYF; cdr3_nt: TGTGCCAGTAGTATAGCCGGACAGGGGATGGATACGCAGTATTTT
v_call: TRBV11-2; j_call: TRBJ2-5; d_call: .; clone_size: .; cdr3_aa: CASSIRGSQETQYF; cdr3_nt: TGTGCCAGCAGCATCAGGGGATCACAAGAGACCCAGTACTTC
v_call: TRBV11-2; j_call: TRBJ2-2; d_call: TRBD2; clone_size: .; cdr3_aa: CASSSALGLAQNTGELFF; cdr3_nt: TGTGCCAGCAGCTCCGCATTGGGACTAGCGCAGAACACCGGGGAGCTGTTTTTT
v_call: TRBV6-1; j_call: TRBJ2-1; d_call: .; clone_size: .; cdr3_aa: CASSEALYEQFF; cdr3_nt: TGTGCCAGCAGTGAAGCCTTATATGAGCAGTTCTTC
v_call: TRBV2; j_call: TRBJ2-4; d_call: .; clone_size: once; cdr3_aa: CASSQTGTLAKNIQYF; cdr3_nt: TGTGCCAGCAGTCAGACAGGGACTTTGGCCAAAAACATTCAGTACTTC
v_call: TRBV11-2; j_call: TRBJ2-3; d_call: TRBD1; clone_size: .; cdr3_aa: CASSLRTGADTQYF; cdr3_nt: TGTGCCAGCAGCTTACGGACAGGGGCAGATACGCAGTATTTT
v_call: TRBV2; j_call: TRBJ1-3; d_call: .; clone_size: .; cdr3_aa: CASSEAHRVGNTIYF; cdr3_nt: TGTGCCAGCAGTGAAGCCCACAGGGTTGGAAACACCATATATTTT
v_call: TRBV5-1; j_call: TRBJ2-1; d_call: TRBD2; clone_size: .; cdr3_aa: CASSLQLAGNNEQFF; cdr3_nt: TGCGCCAGCAGCTTACAACTAGCGGGAAACAATGAGCAGTTCTTC
v_call: TRBV6-6; j_call: TRBJ2-7; d_call: TRBD1; clone_size: .; cdr3_aa: CASKGPGQGNHEQYF; cdr3_nt: TGTGCCAGCAAGGGCCCGGGACAGGGGAACCACGAGCAGTACTTC
v_call: TRBV18; j_call: TRBJ2-3; d_call: .; clone_size: .; cdr3_aa: CASSPLAESTDTQYF; cdr3_nt: TGTGCCAGCTCACCATTAGCGGAGAGCACAGATACGCAGTATTTT
v_call: TRBV2; j_call: TRBJ1-1; d_call: TRBD1; clone_size: few; cdr3_aa: CASTTGTANTEAFF; cdr3_nt: TGTGCCAGCACAACAGGGACAGCGAACACTGAAGCTTTCTTT
v_call: TRBV11-3; j_call: TRBJ2-2; d_call: .; clone_size: .; cdr3_aa: CASLRTRTGELFF; cdr3_nt: TGTGCCAGTCTCAGGACACGTACCGGGGAGCTGTTTTTT